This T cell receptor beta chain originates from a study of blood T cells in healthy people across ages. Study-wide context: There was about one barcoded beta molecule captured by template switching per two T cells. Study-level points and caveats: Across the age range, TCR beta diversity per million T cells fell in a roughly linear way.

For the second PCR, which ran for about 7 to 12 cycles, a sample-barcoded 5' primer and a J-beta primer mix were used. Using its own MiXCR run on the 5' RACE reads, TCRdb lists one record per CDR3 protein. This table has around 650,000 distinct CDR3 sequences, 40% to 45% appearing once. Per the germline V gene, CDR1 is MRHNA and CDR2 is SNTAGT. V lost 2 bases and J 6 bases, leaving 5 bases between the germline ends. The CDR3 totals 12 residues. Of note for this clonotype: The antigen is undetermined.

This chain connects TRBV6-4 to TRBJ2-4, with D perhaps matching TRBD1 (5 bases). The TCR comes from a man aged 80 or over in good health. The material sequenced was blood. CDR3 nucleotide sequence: TGTGCCAGCAGTGACGGGGCAAACATTCAGTACTTC. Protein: CASSDGANIQYF.